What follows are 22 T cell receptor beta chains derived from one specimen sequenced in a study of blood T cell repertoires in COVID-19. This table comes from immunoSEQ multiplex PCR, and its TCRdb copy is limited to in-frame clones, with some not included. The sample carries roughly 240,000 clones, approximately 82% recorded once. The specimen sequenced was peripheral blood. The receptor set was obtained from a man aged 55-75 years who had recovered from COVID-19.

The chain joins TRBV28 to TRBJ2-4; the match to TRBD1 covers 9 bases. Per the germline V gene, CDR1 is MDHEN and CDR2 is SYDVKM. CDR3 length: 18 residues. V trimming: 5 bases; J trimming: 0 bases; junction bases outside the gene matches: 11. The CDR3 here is CASSPPGQGTLAKNIQYF. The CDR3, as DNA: TGTGCCAGCAGTCCACCGGGACAGGGAACCCTAGCCAAAAACATTCAGTACTTC.

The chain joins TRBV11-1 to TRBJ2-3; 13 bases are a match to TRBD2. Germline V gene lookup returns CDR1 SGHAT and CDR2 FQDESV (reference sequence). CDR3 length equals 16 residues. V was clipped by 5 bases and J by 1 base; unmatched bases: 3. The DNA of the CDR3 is TGTGCCAGCAGCCCCGGACTAGCGGGGGGCACAGATACGCAGTATTTT. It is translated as CASSPGLAGGTDTQYF.

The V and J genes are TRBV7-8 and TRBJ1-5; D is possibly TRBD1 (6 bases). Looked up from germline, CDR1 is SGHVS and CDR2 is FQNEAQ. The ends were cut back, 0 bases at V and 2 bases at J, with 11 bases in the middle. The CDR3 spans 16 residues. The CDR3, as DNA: TGTGCCAGCAGCTTAGCACAGGGCCGGGGCAATCAGCCCCAGCATTTT. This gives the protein CASSLAQGRGNQPQHF.

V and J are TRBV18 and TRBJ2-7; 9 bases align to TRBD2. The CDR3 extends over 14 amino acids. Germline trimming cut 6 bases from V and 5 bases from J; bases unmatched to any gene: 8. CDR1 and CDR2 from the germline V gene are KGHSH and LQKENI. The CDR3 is CASSGGLAVNEQYF. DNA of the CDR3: TGTGCCAGCTCGGGGGGACTAGCAGTAAACGAGCAGTACTTC.

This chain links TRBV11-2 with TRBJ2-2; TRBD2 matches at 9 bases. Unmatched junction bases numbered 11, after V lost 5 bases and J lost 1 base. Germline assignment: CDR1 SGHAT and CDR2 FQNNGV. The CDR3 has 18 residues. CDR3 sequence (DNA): TGTGCCAGCAGCCAGGGGCGCGGGAGGGCCTGGAACACCGGGGAGCTGTTTTTT. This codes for CASSQGRGRAWNTGELFF.

CDR3 amino acids: CASSIRGDSHAQPQHF. CDR3 DNA: TGTGCCAGCAGTATAAGAGGGGACAGCCACGCTCAGCCCCAGCATTTT. The V gene is TRBV27, the J gene TRBJ1-5; 7 bases fit TRBD1. Germline V lookup: CDR1 MNHEY, CDR2 SMNVEV (reference sequence). The CDR3 is 16 amino acids. With V trimmed by 5 bases and J by 6 bases, 13 bases remained unmatched.

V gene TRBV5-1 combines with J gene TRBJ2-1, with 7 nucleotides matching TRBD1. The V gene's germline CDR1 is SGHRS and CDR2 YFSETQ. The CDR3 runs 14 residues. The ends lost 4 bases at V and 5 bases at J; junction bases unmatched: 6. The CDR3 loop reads CASSPRTGNNEQFF. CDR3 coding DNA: TGCGCCAGCAGCCCCCGGACAGGAAACAATGAGCAGTTCTTC.

The DNA for the CDR3 is TGTGCCAGCTTAGCGGAGCTCAGCTCCTACAATGAGCAGTTCTTC. As protein: CASLAELSSYNEQFF. This sequence joins TRBV2 and TRBJ2-1; D possibly corresponds to TRBD2 (6 bases). V dropped 8 bases and J dropped 0 bases, with 14 bases sitting between them. CDR1 is SNHLY and CDR2 is FYNNEI in the germline V gene. There are 15 residues in the CDR3.

Here the CDR3 reads CASSRTGDNQPQHF. In DNA form, the CDR3 reads TGTGCCAGCAGCCGTACAGGGGACAATCAGCCCCAGCATTTT. The gene calls are TRBV3-1 (or the pseudogene TRBV3-2) and TRBJ1-5; 7 positions match TRBD1. This CDR3 contains 14 residues. Germline V gives CDR1 LGHDT, CDR2 YNNKEL (reference sequence). J lost 3 bases, V lost 4 bases, and 3 bases had no gene match.

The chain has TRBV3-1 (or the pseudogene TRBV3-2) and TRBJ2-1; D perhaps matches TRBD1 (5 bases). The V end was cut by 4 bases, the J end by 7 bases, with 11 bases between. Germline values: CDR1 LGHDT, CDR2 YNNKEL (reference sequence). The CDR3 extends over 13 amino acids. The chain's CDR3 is CASSRIRANEQFF. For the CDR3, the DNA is TGTGCCAGCAGCCGCATCAGGGCAAATGAGCAGTTCTTC.

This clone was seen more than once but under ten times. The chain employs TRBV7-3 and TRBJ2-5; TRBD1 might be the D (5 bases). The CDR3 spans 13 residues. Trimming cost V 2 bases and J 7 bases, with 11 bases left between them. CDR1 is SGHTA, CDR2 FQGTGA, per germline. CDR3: CASSLLNQGTQYF. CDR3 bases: TGTGCCAGCAGCTTACTGAATCAGGGGACCCAGTACTTC.

The chain's CDR3 is CASSLRSPGSNTEAFF. Written as DNA, the CDR3 is TGTGCCAGCAGCTTACGTTCCCCGGGGTCGAACACTGAAGCTTTCTTT. V and J are TRBV7-2 and TRBJ1-1; D call uncertain. Trimming left V 2 bases short and J 1 base short, with 14 bases between. This CDR3 comprises 16 residues. CDR1 is SGHTA and CDR2 is FQGNSA in the germline V gene.

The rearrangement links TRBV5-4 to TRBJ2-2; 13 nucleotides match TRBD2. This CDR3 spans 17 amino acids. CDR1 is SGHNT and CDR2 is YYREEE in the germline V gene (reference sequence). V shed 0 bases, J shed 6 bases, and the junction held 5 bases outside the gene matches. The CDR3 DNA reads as TGTGCCAGCAGCTTGGGGACTAGCGGGAGTGTTGCCGGGGAGCTGTTTTTT. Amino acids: CASSLGTSGSVAGELFF.

CDR3 sequence (DNA): TGTGCCAGCAGTAGGGACAGGGTCGCCTTGGAGCAGTACTTC. Its protein product is CASSRDRVALEQYF. V and J are TRBV7-2 and TRBJ2-7; 9 bases align to TRBD1. This CDR3 has 14 amino acids. V trimming: 6 bases; J trimming: 7 bases; junction bases outside the gene matches: 10. Germline loops: CDR1 SGHTA, CDR2 FQGNSA.

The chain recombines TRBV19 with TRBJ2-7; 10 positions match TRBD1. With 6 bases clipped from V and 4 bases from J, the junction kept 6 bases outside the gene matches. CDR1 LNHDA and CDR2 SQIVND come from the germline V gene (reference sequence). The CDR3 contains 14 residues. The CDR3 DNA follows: TGTGCCAGTAGGGGCCGGACAGGGGGGTACGAGCAGTACTTC. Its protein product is CASRGRTGGYEQYF.

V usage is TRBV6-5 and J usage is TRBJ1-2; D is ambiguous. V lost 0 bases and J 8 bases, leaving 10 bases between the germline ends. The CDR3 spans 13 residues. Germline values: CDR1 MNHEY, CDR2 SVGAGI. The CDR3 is CASSYSEGEGYTF. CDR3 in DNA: TGTGCCAGCAGTTACTCGGAAGGAGAAGGCTACACCTTC.

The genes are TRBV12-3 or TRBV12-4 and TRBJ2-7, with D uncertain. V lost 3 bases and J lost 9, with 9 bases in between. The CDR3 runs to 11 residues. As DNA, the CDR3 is TGTGCCAGCAGTTTTGCCTCAGGGCAGTACTTC. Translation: CASSFASGQYF.

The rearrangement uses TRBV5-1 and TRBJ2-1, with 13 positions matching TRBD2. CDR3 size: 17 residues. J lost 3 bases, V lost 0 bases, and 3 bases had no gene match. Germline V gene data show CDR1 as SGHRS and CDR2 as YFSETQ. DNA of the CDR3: TGCGCCAGCAGCTTGGGACTAGCGGGAGGACTCTACAATGAGCAGTTCTTC. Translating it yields CASSLGLAGGLYNEQFF. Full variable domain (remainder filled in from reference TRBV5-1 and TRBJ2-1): KAGVTQTPRYLIKTRGQQVTLSCSPISGHRSVSWYQQTPGQGLQFLFEYFSETQRNKGNFPGRFSGRQFSNSRSEMNVSTLELGDSALYLCASSLGLAGGLYNEQFFGPGTRLTVL.

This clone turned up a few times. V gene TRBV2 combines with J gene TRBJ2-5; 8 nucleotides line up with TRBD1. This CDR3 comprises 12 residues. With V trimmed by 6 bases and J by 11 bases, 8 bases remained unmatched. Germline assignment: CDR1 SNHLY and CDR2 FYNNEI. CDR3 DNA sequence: TGTGCCAGCAGCCAGGACAGGGAGCGACAGTACTTC. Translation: CASSQDRERQYF.

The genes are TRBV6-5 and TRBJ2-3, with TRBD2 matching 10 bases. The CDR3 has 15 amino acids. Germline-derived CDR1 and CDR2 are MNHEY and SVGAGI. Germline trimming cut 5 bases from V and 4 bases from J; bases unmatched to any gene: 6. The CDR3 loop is CASSRLAGSADTQYF. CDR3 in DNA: TGTGCCAGCAGTCGACTAGCGGGTTCAGCAGATACGCAGTATTTT.

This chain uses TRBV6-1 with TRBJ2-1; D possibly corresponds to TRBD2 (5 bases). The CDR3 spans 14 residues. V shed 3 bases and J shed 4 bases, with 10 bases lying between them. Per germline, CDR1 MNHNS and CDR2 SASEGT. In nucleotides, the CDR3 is TGTGCCAGCAGTGATCGCCCGGGATACAATGAGCAGTTCTTC. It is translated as CASSDRPGYNEQFF.

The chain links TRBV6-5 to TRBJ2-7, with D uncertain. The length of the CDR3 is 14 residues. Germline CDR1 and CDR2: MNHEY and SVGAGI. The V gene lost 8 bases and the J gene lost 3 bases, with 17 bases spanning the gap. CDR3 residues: CASLTRRYYYEQYF. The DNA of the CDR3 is TGTGCCAGCCTGACACGACGTTATTACTACGAGCAGTACTTC.